These T cell receptor beta chains were read from a single sample in a study of shared clonotypes between healthy human individuals. This table comes from immunoSEQ multiplex PCR, and its TCRdb copy is limited to in-frame clones, with some not included. The top ten clones hold about 0.06% of a sample with 500,000 to 550,000 clones, approximately 94% of them seen once. The sequenced material came from naive CD4+ T cells sorted from blood. These receptors were taken from a woman aged 25 to 45 in good health. Both conserved end residues are part of each CDR3. Each record gives: V gene, clone size, J gene, D gene, CDR3 DNA, CDR3 protein. A D gene is named only where the DNA matches it firmly. Clone size is not always given. Where it is, it says once, few, many or a class for expanded clones.

TRBV6-6	.	TRBJ2-7	TRBD1	TGTGCCAGCAGTTACAAGTCGCTAGGACAGGCCTACGAGCAGTACTTC	CASSYKSLGQAYEQYF
TRBV7-9	.	TRBJ1-1	.	TGTGCCAGCAGCCCCGGGACCGCTGAAGCTTTCTTT	CASSPGTAEAFF
TRBV2	.	TRBJ2-1	TRBD2	TGTGCCAGCAGTGTAGCGGGAGGGACTTACAATGAGCAGTTCTTC	CASSVAGGTYNEQFF
TRBV11-3	.	TRBJ2-7	.	TGTGCCAGCAGCTTAGGGGCGAACATGGACTACGAGCAGTACTTC	CASSLGANMDYEQYF
TRBV25-1	.	TRBJ2-7	TRBD2	TGTGCCAGCAGGGGACTAGCGGGAACATACGAGCAGTACTTC	CASRGLAGTYEQYF
TRBV19	.	TRBJ2-6	TRBD2	TGTGCCACTTCTCCGGGGGGCTCTGGGGCCAACGTCCTGACTTTC	CATSPGGSGANVLTF
TRBV5-4	.	TRBJ1-2	.	TGTGCCAGCAGCTCGGATTCCTATGGCTACACCTTC	CASSSDSYGYTF
TRBV19	.	TRBJ2-1	.	TGTGCCACCAACTATAGGAGCTCCTACAATGAGCAGTTCTTC	CATNYRSSYNEQFF
TRBV4-2	.	TRBJ2-5	TRBD2	TGTGCCAGCAGCCCGTTAGCGGGAGGGCTGGAGACCCAGTACTTC	CASSPLAGGLETQYF
TRBV5-1	once	TRBJ2-4	.	TGCGCCAGCAGCTTGGGACCCAAGGAGGTGGCCAAAAACATTCAGTACTTC	CASSLGPKEVAKNIQYF
TRBV5-1	.	TRBJ2-5	TRBD1	TGCGCCAGCAGCTTGGCCGGGACAGGGATTAAGACCCAGTACTTC	CASSLAGTGIKTQYF
TRBV11-2	once	TRBJ2-3	.	TGTGCCAGCAGCTTTACCCGATCCGCAAATACGCAGTATTTT	CASSFTRSANTQYF
TRBV7-2	.	TRBJ2-5	.	TGTGCCAGCACCCCGAGGGGCGCCCTAGAACGGGAGCAGTACTTC	CASTPRGALEREQYF
TRBV6-5	.	TRBJ2-7	.	TGTGCCAGCAGTGGGACGGTCGAGCAGTACTTC	CASSGTVEQYF
TRBV28	.	TRBJ1-2	TRBD1	TGTGCCAGCGGGGGACAGAATGATGGCTACACCTTC	CASGGQNDGYTF
TRBV5-1	.	TRBJ1-1	.	TGCGCCAGCAGAACCGAGCCCCGGGCTGAAGCTTTCTTT	CASRTEPRAEAFF
TRBV25-1	.	TRBJ2-3	.	TGTGCCAGCAGTGAACATGGCGGGGCGATCGATACGCAGTATTTT	CASSEHGGAIDTQYF
TRBV18	.	TRBJ2-1	.	TGTGCCAGCTCACCGCCTAGCGACTACAATGAGCAGTTCTTC	CASSPPSDYNEQFF
TRBV5-1	once	TRBJ2-3	TRBD2	TGCGCCAGCAGCTTTTCAGCGGGGTCCCACACAGATACGCAGTATTTT	CASSFSAGSHTDTQYF
TRBV19	.	TRBJ1-5	.	TGTGCCAGTAGTACCTCCGGGGATAGCAATCAGCCCCAGCATTTT	CASSTSGDSNQPQHF
TRBV10-3	.	TRBJ2-7	TRBD2	TGTGCCATCAGTGACCCCGGGAGGGGCACCTACGAGCAGTACTTC	CAISDPGRGTYEQYF
TRBV6-1	.	TRBJ1-3	.	TGTGCCAGCAAGATTGCAGGGGTCTCTGGAAACACCATATATTTT	CASKIAGVSGNTIYF
TRBV5-1	.	TRBJ2-7	.	TGCGCCAGCAGCCCCGGGTGGGAAGAAGGCGAGCAGTACTTC	CASSPGWEEGEQYF
TRBV4-1	once	TRBJ2-3	TRBD2	TGCGCCAGCAGCCGCCCGCCCGGGGGAGGGACAGATACGCAGTATTTT	CASSRPPGGGTDTQYF
TRBV11-2	.	TRBJ2-6	TRBD1	TGTGCCAGCAGCTTAAAGCAGGGGGCGCGTTATGGGGCCAACGTCCTGACTTTC	CASSLKQGARYGANVLTF
TRBV11-2	.	TRBJ1-2	.	TGTGCCAGCAGCACCCGATCGCCTCGATGGGGCTACACCTTC	CASSTRSPRWGYTF
TRBV27	.	TRBJ2-7	.	TGTGCCAGCAGTTTTTGGCCGGGAACCTACGAGCAGTACTTC	CASSFWPGTYEQYF
TRBV6-1	.	TRBJ1-2	.	TGTGCCAGCAGTGAAGCGCTCCTCACGTATGGCTACACCTTC	CASSEALLTYGYTF
TRBV5-1	.	TRBJ1-1	.	TGCGCCAGCAGCTTGGCCTCCGGCCTTCTCACTGAAGCTTTCTTT	CASSLASGLLTEAFF
TRBV5-1	.	TRBJ1-4	TRBD1	TGCGCCAGCAGCTTGGTAGGGGGCGATGAAAAACTGTTTTTT	CASSLVGGDEKLFF
TRBV11-2	few	TRBJ1-5	TRBD1	TGTGCCAGCAGCGCAGACAGGGTCAATCAGCCCCAGCATTTT	CASSADRVNQPQHF
TRBV6-5	.	TRBJ2-3	.	TGTGCCAGCAGTTACTCCGGCGGGTCTAGCACAGATACGCAGTATTTT	CASSYSGGSSTDTQYF
TRBV27	.	TRBJ2-7	TRBD1	TGTGCCAGCACCCCCAAGGCAGGGGGCTACGAGCAGTACTTC	CASTPKAGGYEQYF
TRBV18	.	TRBJ1-1	TRBD1	TGTGCCAGCTCACCACGACAGGGGCCAGCCCCCCGGAACACTGAAGCTTTCTTT	CASSPRQGPAPRNTEAFF
TRBV19	.	TRBJ2-3	TRBD2	TGTGCCAGTAGTATAGAAGCGGGAAGAACGCAGTATTTT	CASSIEAGRTQYF
TRBV5-1	.	TRBJ2-2	TRBD2	TGCGCCAGCAGCTTGGGACTAGCGGGGCCGACCGGGGAGCTGTTTTTT	CASSLGLAGPTGELFF
TRBV6-4	.	TRBJ2-7	TRBD1	TGTGCCAGCAGCCGGGACAGCAGCTCCTACGAGCAGTACTTC	CASSRDSSSYEQYF
TRBV7-9	.	TRBJ2-7	TRBD2	TGTGCCAGCAGCTACATAGCGGGAGGTCACGTCGTCAACGAGCAGTACTTC	CASSYIAGGHVVNEQYF
TRBV2	once	TRBJ2-7	.	TGTGCCAGCAGTGAAGGGGGAGAGCAGTACTTC	CASSEGGEQYF
TRBV7-7	.	TRBJ2-7	.	TGTGCCAGCAGCTTAGCTAGAGGATCCTACGAGCAGTACTTC	CASSLARGSYEQYF
TRBV30	.	TRBJ1-3	.	TGTGCCTGGAGTATCAGCTCTGGAAACACCATATATTTT	CAWSISSGNTIYF
TRBV11-2	.	TRBJ2-7	TRBD2	TGTGCCAGCAGCGGGGGGAGGGCCCACGAGCAGTACTTC	CASSGGRAHEQYF
TRBV5-1	.	TRBJ1-2	TRBD1	TGCGCCAGCAGCGTGGGACAGGGAAACTATGGCTACACCTTC	CASSVGQGNYGYTF
TRBV27	once	TRBJ2-3	.	TGTGCCAGCCATGGAAGAGGCACAGATACGCAGTATTTT	CASHGRGTDTQYF
TRBV15	few	TRBJ1-2	.	TGTGCCACCAGCAGAGATACTGGCTCGGGCTACACCTTC	CATSRDTGSGYTF
TRBV28	.	TRBJ1-1	.	TGTGCCACCAAAATCGAGGAGAACACTGAAGCTTTCTTT	CATKIEENTEAFF
TRBV7-8	.	TRBJ2-7	TRBD1	TGTGCCAGCAGCCTCGGACAGGGCCCCCCTCCTGGTCTACAGTACTTC	CASSLGQGPPPGLQYF
TRBV28	.	TRBJ2-1	.	TGTGCCAGCAGTTTGTCGGGCCGTGGTCGCTACAATGAGCAGTTCTTC	CASSLSGRGRYNEQFF
TRBV27	.	TRBJ1-4	TRBD1	TGTGCCAGCAGTAAGGGACAGGGTAGTGAAAAACTGTTTTTT	CASSKGQGSEKLFF
TRBV10-3	.	TRBJ2-3	TRBD2	TGTGCCATCAGTGAGTCCCAATCTAGCGGGCGCACAGATACGCAGTATTTT	CAISESQSSGRTDTQYF
TRBV4-1	once	TRBJ2-4	.	TGCGCCAGCAGCCAAGTGTGGTCGGCCAAAAACATTCAGTACTTC	CASSQVWSAKNIQYF
TRBV19	.	TRBJ1-1	.	TGTGCCAGTAGTGGAGATGGGACGGGGAACACTGAAGCTTTCTTT	CASSGDGTGNTEAFF
TRBV7-9	few	TRBJ1-2	.	TGTGCCAGCAGCTTAGTCGGGGCTGACTATGGCTACACCTTC	CASSLVGADYGYTF
TRBV6-5	.	TRBJ1-5	.	TGTGCCAGCAGTGACCTAAATCAGCCCCAGCATTTT	CASSDLNQPQHF